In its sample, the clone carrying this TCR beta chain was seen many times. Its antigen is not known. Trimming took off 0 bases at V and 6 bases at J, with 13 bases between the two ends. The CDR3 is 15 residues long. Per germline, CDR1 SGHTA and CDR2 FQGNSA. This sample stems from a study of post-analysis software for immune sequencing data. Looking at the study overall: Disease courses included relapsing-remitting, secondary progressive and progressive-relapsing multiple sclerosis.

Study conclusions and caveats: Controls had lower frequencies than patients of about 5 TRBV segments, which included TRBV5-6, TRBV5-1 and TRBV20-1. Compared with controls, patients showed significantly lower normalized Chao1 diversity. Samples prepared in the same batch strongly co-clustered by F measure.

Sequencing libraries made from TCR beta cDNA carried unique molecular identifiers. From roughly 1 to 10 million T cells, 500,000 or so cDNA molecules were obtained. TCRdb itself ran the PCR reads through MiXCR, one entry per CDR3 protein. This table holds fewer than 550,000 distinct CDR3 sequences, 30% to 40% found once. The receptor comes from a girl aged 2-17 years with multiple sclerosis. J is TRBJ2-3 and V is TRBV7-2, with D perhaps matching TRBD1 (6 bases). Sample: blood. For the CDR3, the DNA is TGTGCCAGCAGCTTAGCTGGGGGCCTGAGGGATACGCAGTATTTT. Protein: CASSLAGGLRDTQYF.